The sequence of this T cell receptor (beta chain) was determined in a study of T cells after yellow fever vaccination. A universal primer site and UMIs were added as TCR cDNA was made by 5'RACE template switching. TCRdb redid the calling of the 5' RACE reads with MiXCR, one entry per CDR3 protein. Of around 300,000 distinct CDR3 sequences listed, approximately 4% are singletons. V lost 0 bases and J lost 9; bases outside the gene matches: 11. The CDR3 runs to 15 residues. Germline CDR1 is DFQATT and CDR2 is SNEGSKA (reference sequence). Many counts were recorded for this clonotype. Its antigen is still unknown. General study points: Repertoires sorted by FACS could include abundant clonotypes that are contaminants from the bulk population. Some clonotypes were seen in both the CD4 and the CD8 compartments. These made up a small share and likely arose from convergent recombination.

The V call is TRBV20-1, the J call TRBJ2-1; 7 bases line up with TRBD2. The sequence derives from a man aged 18 to 30 who received the YFV17D yellow fever vaccine. Source: PBMCs, taken 15 days after the yellow fever booster vaccination. The CDR3 reads CSARDLAKRGAEQFF. CDR3 nucleotide sequence: TGCAGTGCTAGAGATCTCGCCAAGCGGGGCGCTGAGCAGTTCTTC.